Shown below are 11 T cell receptor beta chains from a single sample sequenced in a study of blood T cells in healthy people across ages. The authors ran a second PCR of roughly 6 to 12 cycles using a sample-barcoded 5' primer and a J-beta primer mix. TCRdb reanalysed the 5' RACE reads using MiXCR and keeps one entry per CDR3 protein. The table lists some 560,000 distinct CDR3 sequences, around 27% of them singletons. Another study also made use of these data, one on T cells of mothers and their children.

The specimen was blood. These receptors originate from a boy aged 2 to 9 in good health.

Worth noting for this clonotype: Relative to the germline gene, one junction end is altered; a read error may explain this. The chain has TRBV9 and TRBJ2-2, with D perhaps TRBD1 or TRBD2 (5 bases each). Germline CDR1 SGDLS, CDR2 YYNGEE. This CDR3 comprises 14 residues. The CDR3 DNA reads TGTGCCAGCGGCGTAGTTGGGACCACCGGGGAGCTGTTTTTT. Protein: CASGVVGTTGELFF.

CDR3 in DNA: TGCAGTGCTAGAGATGGGATGAACACTGAAGCTTTCTTT. Translated, it gives CSARDGMNTEAFF. The chain combines TRBV20-1 with TRBJ1-1; D unclear. There are 13 residues in the CDR3. The germline V gene encodes CDR1 DFQATT and CDR2 SNEGSKA (reference sequence). V lost 0 bases and J lost 0, with 5 bases in between.

V and J are TRBV3-1 and TRBJ2-5; D is uncertain. Germline loops: CDR1 LGHDT, CDR2 YNNKEL (reference sequence). The CDR3 runs to 12 residues. V was trimmed by 3 bases and J by 2 bases, leaving 4 bases between them. The CDR3 loop reads CASSHPQETQYF. CDR3 bases: TGTGCCAGCAGCCACCCGCAAGAGACCCAGTACTTC.

This clonotype showed up many times. This sequence joins TRBV7-9 and TRBJ2-5; TRBD2 aligns across 13 bases. V was clipped by 5 bases and J by 5 bases; unmatched bases: 5. Germline assignment: CDR1 SEHNR and CDR2 FQNEAQ (reference sequence). The CDR3 extends over 15 amino acids. The CDR3 protein is CASSDTSGRGETQYF. The CDR3, as DNA: TGTGCCAGCAGCGATACTAGCGGGAGGGGCGAGACCCAGTACTTC.

The gene calls are TRBV10-3 and TRBJ2-1; possibly TRBD2 for D (5 bases). With 6 bases removed from V and 5 bases from J, the gap between germline ends came to 14 bases. There are 14 residues in the CDR3. Looked up from germline, CDR1 is ENHRY and CDR2 is SYGVKD. The DNA for the CDR3 is TGTGCCATCAGCACACCGTTGGAGGACAATGAGCAGTTCTTC. This encodes CAISTPLEDNEQFF.

The rearrangement links TRBV7-9 to TRBJ1-2, with D perhaps TRBD1 (6 bases). The CDR3 length is 15 residues. The germline V gene encodes CDR1 SEHNR and CDR2 FQNEAQ (reference sequence). Trimming stripped 5 bases from V and 7 bases from J, with 20 bases between. This CDR3 reads CASSAGIRGGGGYTF. CDR3 nucleotides: TGTGCCAGCAGCGCCGGGATCCGGGGAGGGGGTGGCTACACCTTC.

This clonotype was detected only a few times. This chain uses TRBV29-1 with TRBJ1-1; D not certain. In germline, CDR1 is SQVTM, CDR2 ANQGSEA. The CDR3 is 11 residues long. With 4 bases removed from V and 3 bases from J, the gap between germline ends came to 6 bases. As DNA, the CDR3 is TGCAGCGTTGCTGGGGACACTGAAGCTTTCTTT. It specifies CSVAGDTEAFF.

The rearrangement links TRBV9 to TRBJ2-7; TRBD2 might be the D (5 bases). The CDR3 is 15 amino acids. The germline V gene has CDR1 SGDLS and CDR2 YYNGEE. V gave up 0 bases and J gave up 0 bases, with 10 bases separating them. The CDR3 protein is CASSVDLDSSYEQYF. In nucleotides, the CDR3 is TGTGCCAGCAGCGTAGACCTGGACTCCTCCTACGAGCAGTACTTC.

This clonotype was counted a few times. This sequence joins TRBV10-3 and TRBJ2-1; D perhaps matches TRBD2 (5 bases). Germline values: CDR1 ENHRY, CDR2 SYGVKD. The CDR3 sequence is 16 residues long. V lost 1 base and J 2 bases, leaving 12 bases between the germline ends. The CDR3 nucleotides are TGTGCCATCAGTGAGTTGGGGAGAAACGCCTACAATGAGCAGTTCTTC. It translates to CAISELGRNAYNEQFF.

This clonotype came up a few times. This sequence joins TRBV7-9 and TRBJ2-1; tentative D call: TRBD2 (5 bases). The J call may not be correct, given that the DNA end is closer to TRBJ2-7. This CDR3 region has 15 residues. Germline V CDR1 and CDR2: SEHNR, FQNEAQ (reference sequence). CDR3 protein: CASSLSPSRDYEQYF. CDR3 nucleotides: TGTGCCAGCAGCTTAAGCCCGTCCCGGGACTACGAGCAGTACTTC.

V usage is TRBV29-1 and J usage is TRBJ2-3; no clear D. V shed 7 bases and J shed 2 bases, with 7 bases lying between them. This CDR3 is built from 11 residues. The germline V gene encodes CDR1 SQVTM and CDR2 ANQGSEA. CDR3 in DNA: TGCAGCGCTAGATTCACAGATACGCAGTATTTT. This sequence encodes CSARFTDTQYF.